This TCR beta chain was found in a study of blood T cell repertoires in COVID-19. The CDR3 is 13 amino acids. Trimming cost V 3 bases and J 5 bases, with 10 bases left between them. TCRdb's table, derived via immunoSEQ multiplex PCR, lists solely in-frame clones and lacks some. The sample lists 180,000 or so clones; roughly 85% were seen once. Sequencing was done on a sample of peripheral blood. The chain has TRBV12-3 or TRBV12-4 and TRBJ2-5, with TRBD1 as a possible D gene (6 bases). The receptor comes from a man between 60 and 75 years old with acute or convalescent COVID-19. In nucleotides, the CDR3 is TGTGCCAGCAGTTTTTGGACAGCCGAGACCCAGTACTTC. This sequence encodes CASSFWTAETQYF.